This TCR beta chain was profiled in a study of blood T cells in healthy people across ages. As for the study in general: Roughly one uniquely barcoded beta molecule per two T cells was captured.

A second PCR of about 6 to 12 cycles used a sample-barcoded 5' primer and a J-beta primer mix. TCRdb used MiXCR to reprocess the 5' RACE reads, holding one entry per CDR3 protein. This table holds about 1.8 million distinct CDR3 sequences, roughly 49% found once. This clonotype has more than one count but fewer than ten. CDR1 and CDR2 (germline): LGHDT, YNNKEL (reference sequence). This CDR3 comprises 15 residues. Between the trimmed V and J ends, which lost 5 bases and 0 bases, there was a span of 11 bases. The TCR was taken from a woman in her forties in good health. Sequencing was performed on blood. The rearrangement joins TRBV3-1 to TRBJ2-1; D is ambiguous. The CDR3 DNA reads as TGTGCCAGCAGCGGACGAACTATCTCCTACAATGAGCAGTTCTTC. As protein: CASSGRTISYNEQFF.